Below are 23 T cell receptor beta chains sequenced from a single sample in a study of T cells after yellow fever vaccination. From the 5' RACE reads, TCRdb called clonotypes with MiXCR, one entry per CDR3 protein. The sample has about 220,000 distinct CDR3 sequences; approximately 3% are singletons. The sequencing used CD4+ T cells sorted from PBMCs, collected 10 days after the yellow fever booster vaccination. These receptors were obtained from a man younger than 35 who received the YFV17D yellow fever vaccine.

The V gene is TRBV28, the J gene TRBJ2-5, with D possibly called TRBD1 or TRBD2 (5 bases each). This CDR3 has 13 amino acids. Trimming pared 6 bases from V and 4 bases from J, leaving 12 bases between. Germline V gene sequence: CDR1 MDHEN, CDR2 SYDVKM. Here the CDR3 DNA reads TGTGCCAGCAGCCCGGGACGGAGAGAGACCCAGTACTTC. As protein: CASSPGRRETQYF.

This clonotype showed up just a few times. The V gene is TRBV9, the J gene TRBJ1-1; 11 nucleotides align to TRBD1. Germline-derived CDR1 and CDR2 are SGDLS and YYNGEE. V trimming: 4 bases; J trimming: 3 bases; junction bases outside the gene matches: 2. The CDR3 totals 14 residues. The CDR3 here is CASSSGQGDTEAFF. The CDR3 nucleotides are TGTGCCAGCAGCTCGGGACAGGGGGACACTGAAGCTTTCTTT.

V gene TRBV29-1 combines with J gene TRBJ2-2; D is unclear. This CDR3 has 12 amino acids. Trimming stripped 1 base from V and 2 bases from J, with 2 bases between. Germline V gene data show CDR1 as SQVTM and CDR2 as ANQGSEA. Here the CDR3 DNA reads TGCAGCGTTGAAGGCAACACCGGGGAGCTGTTTTTT. Translating it yields CSVEGNTGELFF.

This clonotype was detected many times. This chain joins TRBV7-2 and TRBJ1-6; D is ambiguous. Germline V CDR1 and CDR2: SGHTA, FQGNSA. The CDR3 covers 14 residues. V was cut by 5 bases and J by 0 bases, with 5 bases left in between. For the CDR3, the DNA is TGTGCCAGCAGCAGGGACTCCTATAATTCACCCCTCCACTTT. Translated, it gives CASSRDSYNSPLHF.

This clonotype was seen many times. This chain connects TRBV5-1 to TRBJ2-7; TRBD1 or TRBD2 may be the D gene (5 bases each). Trimming shortened V by 0 bases and J by 2 bases, and 9 bases separated the two germline ends. The CDR3 contains 14 residues. CDR1 SGHRS and CDR2 YFSETQ come from the germline V gene. CDR3 protein: CASSLVGPPYEQYF. DNA for the CDR3: TGCGCCAGCAGCTTGGTGGGACCTCCCTACGAGCAGTACTTC.

This clonotype showed up just a few times. This chain joins TRBV4-3 and TRBJ1-1; the match to TRBD1 covers 7 bases. In germline, CDR1 is LGHNA, CDR2 YSLEER. The CDR3 loop spans 15 amino acids. Trimming took 4 bases from V and 0 from J; bases not matched to a gene: 5. Here the CDR3 reads CASSPGGPMNTEAFF. In DNA, the CDR3 is TGCGCCAGCAGCCCAGGGGGTCCTATGAACACTGAAGCTTTCTTT.

V and J are TRBV20-1 and TRBJ2-3; D is ambiguous. Germline assignment: CDR1 DFQATT and CDR2 SNEGSKA (reference sequence). Trimming stripped 6 bases from V and 4 bases from J, with 14 bases between. The CDR3 totals 13 residues. CDR3 amino acids: CSATETTPDTQYF. CDR3 nucleotides: TGCAGTGCGACCGAAACTACCCCAGATACGCAGTATTTT.

J is TRBJ2-1 and V is TRBV28, with D uncertain. In germline, CDR1 is MDHEN, CDR2 SYDVKM. This CDR3 has 13 residues. V was cut by 6 bases and J by 9 bases, with 15 bases left in between. In DNA form, the CDR3 reads TGTGCCAGCAGATCCGGAGTACATGGTGAGCAGTTCTTC. Its protein is CASRSGVHGEQFF.

The chain uses TRBV11-3 and TRBJ2-6, with TRBD2 matching over 11 bases. The CDR3 consists of 15 residues. Trimming at V came to 9 bases and at J to 2 bases, leaving 3 bases not matched to a gene. CDR1 and CDR2 (germline): SGHNT, YENEEA. The CDR3 sequence is CASSGGATGANVLTF. As DNA, the CDR3 is TGTGCCAGTAGCGGGGGGGCTACTGGGGCCAACGTCCTGACTTTC.

The table lists this clonotype with many counts. The rearrangement joins TRBV29-1 to TRBJ2-3; D gene ambiguous. This CDR3 contains 15 residues. The germline V and J ends were trimmed by 6 bases and 0 bases, with 16 bases remaining between them. Germline CDR1 reads SQVTM; CDR2 reads ANQGSEA. The CDR3 DNA is TGCAGCGTCGAGGCCGGAACGAGAAGCACAGATACGCAGTATTTT. This codes for CSVEAGTRSTDTQYF.

The chain employs TRBV25-1 and TRBJ1-2; perhaps TRBD1 as D (5 bases). This CDR3 comprises 13 residues. Germline values: CDR1 MGHDK, CDR2 SYGVNS. Trimming took off 7 bases at V and 0 bases at J, with 9 bases between the two ends. CDR3 amino acids: CASKQDSNYGYTF. CDR3 nucleotide sequence: TGTGCCAGCAAACAGGATTCTAACTATGGCTACACCTTC.

This clonotype was recorded many times. The rearrangement links TRBV21-1 to TRBJ2-3. TRBV21-1 is a recognized pseudogene. This CDR3 comprises 14 residues. As DNA, the CDR3 is TGTGCCAGCAGCAAAAGGCAGCGAACAGATACGCAGTATTTT. Encoded protein: CASSKRQRTDTQYF.

In this sample, this clonotype turned up a few times. The rearrangement joins TRBV5-1 to TRBJ2-3, with 8 nucleotides matching TRBD1. The CDR3 loop spans 17 amino acids. Germline V gene data show CDR1 as SGHRS and CDR2 as YFSETQ. V lost 0 bases and J lost 1; bases outside the gene matches: 7. CDR3 nucleotide sequence: TGCGCCAGCAGCTTGGCCCCGGACAGGGTTGGCACAGATACGCAGTATTTT. Translating it yields CASSLAPDRVGTDTQYF.

This clonotype was seen a handful of times. The chain links TRBV7-6 to TRBJ2-7; no definite D call. Trimming took 1 base from V and 1 from J, leaving 11 bases between them. Germline V gene sequence: CDR1 SGHVS, CDR2 FNYEAQ. This CDR3 region has 15 residues. Written as DNA, the CDR3 is TGTGCCAGCAGCTTAGGGAATTACCCTTCCTACGAGCAGTACGTC. Its translation is CASSLGNYPSYEQYV.

This clonotype was detected ten times or more. The rearrangement joins TRBV29-1 to TRBJ2-1; tentatively, D is TRBD1 (5 bases). Deletions cut 6 bases from V and 0 bases from J, with 9 bases between. CDR3 size: 13 residues. CDR1 SQVTM and CDR2 ANQGSEA come from the germline V gene. CDR3 DNA sequence: TGCAGCGTCGGACAAAGCTCCTACAATGAGCAGTTCTTC. Its translation is CSVGQSSYNEQFF.

The chain joins TRBV7-2 to TRBJ1-3; possible D gene TRBD1, 5 bases. Germline CDR1 reads SGHTA; CDR2 reads FQGNSA. Deletions cut 2 bases from V and 2 bases from J, with 10 bases between. The length of the CDR3 is 15 residues. DNA for the CDR3: TGTGCCAGCAGCTTACGTCCGGGGGCTGGAAACACCATATATTTT. This encodes CASSLRPGAGNTIYF.

In this sample, this clonotype turned up many times. The rearrangement links TRBV9 to TRBJ2-7; TRBD1 aligns across 8 bases. The junction had 10 bases not matched to a gene; V was cut back by 0 bases and J by 5 bases. From germline, CDR1 is SGDLS and CDR2 YYNGEE. CDR3 length: 16 amino acids. In nucleotides, the CDR3 is TGTGCCAGCAGCGTAGGAAGGACAGGGTTTCGCCACGAGCAGTACTTC. It yields the protein CASSVGRTGFRHEQYF.

A few counts support this clonotype. The chain has TRBV18 and TRBJ2-4; D possibly uses TRBD1 or TRBD2 (6 bases each). Germline assignment: CDR1 KGHSH and CDR2 LQKENI. V lost 3 bases and J 0 bases, leaving 12 bases between the germline ends. This CDR3 is 16 amino acids long. The CDR3 nucleotides are TGTGCCAGCTCACCGGTCGGGGGCCCAGCCAAAAACATTCAGTACTTC. It specifies CASSPVGGPAKNIQYF. The full variable domain, completed using reference TRBV18 and TRBJ2-4, is NAGVMQNPRHLVRRRGQEARLRCSPMKGHSHVYWYRQLPEEGLKFMVYLQKENIIDESGMPKERFSAEFPKEGPSILRIQQVVRGDSAAYFCASSPVGGPAKNIQYFGAGTRLSVL.

Ten or more counts support this clonotype. The CDR3 DNA sequence: TGTGCCACCAGCAGAAACAGGAACGACAATGAGCAGTTCTTC. This gives the protein CATSRNRNDNEQFF. V is TRBV15 and J is TRBJ2-1; possibly TRBD1 for D (5 bases). Looked up from germline, CDR1 is LNHNV and CDR2 is YYDKDF (reference sequence). Deletions cut 2 bases from V and 5 bases from J, with 10 bases between. The CDR3 extends over 14 amino acids.

This clonotype was recorded many times. J is TRBJ1-1 and V is TRBV19, with D uncertain. Germline V gene sequence: CDR1 LNHDA, CDR2 SQIVND (reference sequence). V gave up 9 bases and J gave up 1 base, with 12 bases separating them. The length of the CDR3 is 13 residues. The CDR3 nucleotides are TGTGCCAGCCGTATAATGGGGAACACTGAAGCTTTCTTT. This gives the protein CASRIMGNTEAFF.

This clonotype was picked up a small number of times. The junction and the germline gene differ at one end; a read error may be behind it. The J gene is TRBJ1-6, the V gene TRBV6-5; possible D gene TRBD1, 5 bases. The CDR3 consists of 14 residues. Per the germline V gene, CDR1 is MNHEY and CDR2 is SVGAGI. The CDR3 region has the DNA TGTGCCACCAGTCCAGGGCGCCATGGATCACCCCTCCACTTT. Translation: CATSPGRHGSPLHF.

This clonotype has only a few counts. The rearrangement links TRBV5-6 to TRBJ1-4, with a weak D call TRBD1 (5 bases). CDR3 length: 17 amino acids. V was shortened by 6 bases and J by 0 bases, with 18 bases between the two germline ends. Germline assignment: CDR1 SGHDT and CDR2 YYEEEE. In DNA, the CDR3 is TGTGCCAGCATAAGGAGGAGGGGACCTGCAACTAATGAAAAACTGTTTTTT. This codes for CASIRRRGPATNEKLFF. The full variable domain, with the rest looked up from reference TRBV5-6 and TRBJ1-4, is DAGVTQSPTHLIKTRGQQVTLRCSPKSGHDTVSWYQQALGQGPQFIFQYYEEEERQRGNFPDRFSGHQFPNYSSELNVNALLLGDSALYLCASIRRRGPATNEKLFFGSGTQLSVL.

This clonotype has ten or more counts. The germline gene is not matched at one end of the junction; a read error may be the cause. The chain uses TRBV5-1 and TRBJ2-5; 11 bases are a match to TRBD2. The CDR3 extends over 14 amino acids. The germline CDR1 and CDR2 sequences are SGHRS and YFSETQ. CDR3 in amino acids: CASSLAGGKETQYF. The CDR3 coding sequence is TGTGCCAGCAGCTTAGCGGGAGGGAAAGAGACCCAGTACTTC.